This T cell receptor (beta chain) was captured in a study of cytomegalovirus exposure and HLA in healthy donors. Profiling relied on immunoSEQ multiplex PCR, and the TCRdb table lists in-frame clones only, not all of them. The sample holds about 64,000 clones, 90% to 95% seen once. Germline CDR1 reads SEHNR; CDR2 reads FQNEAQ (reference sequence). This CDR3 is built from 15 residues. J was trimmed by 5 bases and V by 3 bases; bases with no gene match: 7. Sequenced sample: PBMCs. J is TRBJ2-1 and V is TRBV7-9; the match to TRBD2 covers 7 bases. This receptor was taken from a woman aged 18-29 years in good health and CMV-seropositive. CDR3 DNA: TGTGCCAGCAGCTTCCCGGGGGGAACCCACAATGAGCAGTTCTTC. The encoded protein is CASSFPGGTHNEQFF.